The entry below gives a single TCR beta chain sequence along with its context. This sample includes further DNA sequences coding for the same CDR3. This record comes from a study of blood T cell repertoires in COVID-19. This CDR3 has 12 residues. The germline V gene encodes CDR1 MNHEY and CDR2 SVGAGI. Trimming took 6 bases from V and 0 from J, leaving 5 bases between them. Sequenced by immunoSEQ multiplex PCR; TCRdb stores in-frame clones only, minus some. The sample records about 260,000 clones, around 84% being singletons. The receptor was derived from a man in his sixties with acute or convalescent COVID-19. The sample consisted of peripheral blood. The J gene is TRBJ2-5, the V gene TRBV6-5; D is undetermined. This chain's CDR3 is CASSQYQETQYF. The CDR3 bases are TGTGCCAGCAGCCAATACCAAGAGACCCAGTACTTC.